Detailed here is one T cell receptor (beta chain). These data come from a study of blood T cell repertoires in COVID-19. About the study: Both acute and convalescent COVID-19 samples were obtained from the United States, Italy and Spain. Sample material is recorded as cDNA or gDNA derived from T cells, B-cell-depleted T cells, or PBMCs.

The authors' processing: The authors estimated nucleated cell counts from reference gene primer amplification. Measured with immunoSEQ multiplex PCR; TCRdb has only the in-frame clones, and not every one. V, J and clone size derive from that table, while D and trimming were established from the DNA sequence. Of 95,000 to 100,000 clones in the sample, about 90% are singletons; the top ten hold around 16%. The CDR3 contains 15 residues. CDR1 is MNHEY, CDR2 SVGAGI, per germline. J lost 6 bases, V lost 7 bases, and 12 bases had no gene match. J is TRBJ2-3 and V is TRBV6-5; TRBD2 matches 8 bases. The receptor was derived from a man between 50 and 59 years old with acute or convalescent COVID-19. The source material was peripheral blood. The CDR3 loop reads CASIGSGGLEDTQYF. CDR3 nucleotides: TGTGCCAGCATCGGATCGGGGGGGCTCGAGGATACGCAGTATTTT.